This T cell receptor (beta chain) was retrieved from a study of cytomegalovirus exposure and HLA in healthy donors. Overall study findings and caveats: Exclusion as indistinguishable affected some V segments, including TRBV6-2 and TRBV6-3.

V was pared by 0 bases and J by 3 bases, with 3 bases of the junction left unmatched. Germline CDR1 SGHRS, CDR2 YFSETQ. CDR3 length: 15 amino acids. Both 60 Vbeta primers and 13 Jbeta primers went into the PCR. Assay: immunoSEQ multiplex PCR; the TCRdb copy retains only in-frame clones and omits some. The sample comprises 100,000 or so clones, 74% of which are singletons, and roughly 2.6% rests with the top ten. For this clone: The antigen is unknown.

The sample comprised PBMCs. V is TRBV5-1 and J is TRBJ2-4; 7 bases align to TRBD1. The sequence was collected from a man aged 45-60 years in good health and CMV-seropositive. CDR3 in amino acids: CASSLGRQGKNIQYF. In nucleotides, the CDR3 is TGCGCCAGCAGCTTGGGCCGACAGGGCAAAAACATTCAGTACTTC.